This TCR beta chain derives from a study of OX40 agonist ivuxolimab in advanced cancers. Study outcomes and limitations: Fewer expanded clones were found on average in CD4+ than in CD8+ T cells.

Sequencing used immunoSEQ multiplex PCR; TCRdb keeps in-frame clones, though not all of them. This sample has about 58,000 clones; approximately 82% occur once, and the top ten carry roughly 2.8%. Worth noting for this clone: What it binds is unknown.

This receptor was obtained from an adult with an advanced solid tumor such as melanoma, head and neck, liver or kidney cancer. Sequenced material: CD4+ or CD8+ T cells sorted from blood, taken in a trial of the OX40 agonist ivuxolimab.

CDR3 region: CASSPDTQPQHF. CDR3 DNA sequence: TGTGCCAGCAGTCCTGACACCCAGCCCCAGCATTTT. The V and J genes are TRBV6-6 and TRBJ1-5; D not resolved. Germline assignment: CDR1 MNHNY and CDR2 SVGAGI (reference sequence). The CDR3 is 12 amino acids. V dropped 5 bases and J dropped 7 bases, with 9 bases sitting between them.